Described below is a single T cell receptor beta chain sequence and its context. The data belong to a study of blood T cell repertoires in COVID-19. Study overall: The study drew acute and convalescent COVID-19 samples from the United States, Italy and Spain.

Repertoires were generated with immunoSEQ multiplex PCR, while TCRdb's copy carries only in-frame clones and drops some. Seen here are 200,000 to 250,000 clones, roughly 86% observed once, and the top ten hold 7.5% to 8%. The CDR3 spans 17 residues. The trim removed 2 bases at V and 0 bases at J, leaving 5 bases unmatched. Looked up from germline, CDR1 is MRHNA and CDR2 is SNTAGT. Input material: peripheral blood. The TCR sequence derives from a woman aged 45-65 years with active or convalescent COVID-19. V and J are TRBV6-4 and TRBJ2-3, with TRBD2 identical over 10 bases. The CDR3 protein is CASSDQREGRSTDTQYF. CDR3 nucleotide sequence: TGTGCCAGCAGTGACCAGCGGGAGGGCCGGAGCACAGATACGCAGTATTTT.